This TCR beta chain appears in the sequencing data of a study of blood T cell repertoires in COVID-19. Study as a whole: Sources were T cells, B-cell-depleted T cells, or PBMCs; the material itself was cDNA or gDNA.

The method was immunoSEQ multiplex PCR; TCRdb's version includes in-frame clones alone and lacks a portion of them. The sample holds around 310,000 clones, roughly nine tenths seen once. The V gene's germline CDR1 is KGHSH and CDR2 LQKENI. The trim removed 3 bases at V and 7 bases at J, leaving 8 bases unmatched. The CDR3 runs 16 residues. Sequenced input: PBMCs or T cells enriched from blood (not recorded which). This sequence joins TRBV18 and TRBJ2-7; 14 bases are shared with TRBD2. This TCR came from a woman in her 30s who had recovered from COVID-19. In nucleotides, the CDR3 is TGTGCCAGCTCACCGGCGGGACTAGCGGGAGCTTGGGAGCAGTACTTC. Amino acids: CASSPAGLAGAWEQYF.